A selection of T cell receptor beta chains follows, all from one sample in a study of T cell responses to AZD1222 COVID-19 vaccine. The method was immunoSEQ multiplex PCR; TCRdb's version includes in-frame clones alone and lacks a portion of them. The sample records 120,000 to 150,000 clones, around 93% being singletons. Sample: peripheral blood, taken on day 0 of AZD1222 vaccination. These receptors all stem from an adult in good health. Both conserved end residues are part of each CDR3. D genes are given only for firm matches. Size values are once, few and many counts, or a class for expanded clones, and some rows have none.

NA,TRBV6-2/TRBV6-3,NA,TRBJ1-1,CASSSAGTEAFF,TGTGCCAGCAGTTCCGCGGGGACTGAAGCTTTCTTT
NA,TRBV6-5,NA,TRBJ2-6,CASILSGANVLTF,TGTGCCAGCATTCTTTCTGGGGCCAACGTCCTGACTTTC
NA,TRBV21-1,NA,TRBJ1-1,CARNRGNTEAFF,TGTGCCAGAAACAGGGGGAACACTGAAGCTTTCTTT
TRBD1,TRBV5-1,NA,TRBJ1-2,CASSLGFTGGYGYTF,TGCGCCAGCAGCTTGGGGTTTACAGGGGGCTATGGCTACACCTTC
TRBD1,TRBV19,NA,TRBJ1-2,CASSGQGASYGYTF,TGTGCCAGCTCGGGACAGGGGGCATCCTATGGCTACACCTTC
TRBD2,TRBV9,few,TRBJ2-3,CASSKRLPGLAAFTRTDTQYF,TGTGCCAGCAGCAAGCGCCTTCCGGGACTAGCGGCGTTCACCCGCACAGATACGCAGTATTTT
NA,TRBV5-1,NA,TRBJ1-2,CASSSTSGGRDPYGYTF,TGCGCCAGCAGCTCCACGAGTGGGGGCAGGGACCCCTATGGCTACACCTTC
NA,TRBV4-3,NA,TRBJ2-7,CASSQVDGSGPTQAYEQYF,TGCGCCAGCAGCCAAGTCGATGGTAGTGGTCCTACGCAAGCCTACGAGCAGTACTTC
TRBD2,TRBV7-3,NA,TRBJ2-5,CASSPGTSETQYF,TGTGCCAGCAGTCCCGGGACTAGCGAGACCCAGTACTTC
NA,TRBV3-1/TRBV3-2,NA,TRBJ1-6,CASSQDPSSYNSPLHF,TGTGCCAGCAGCCAAGATCCGAGCTCCTATAATTCACCCCTCCACTTT
NA,TRBV5-1,few,TRBJ2-2,CASCQGTYGTGELFF,TGCGCCAGTTGCCAGGGGACTTATGGCACCGGGGAGCTGTTTTTT
NA,TRBV10-3,NA,TRBJ2-7,CAVLGVPFYEQYF,TGTGCCGTTCTAGGCGTCCCGTTCTACGAGCAGTACTTC
NA,TRBV6-5,few,TRBJ1-1,CASKGRTNTEAFF,TGTGCCAGCAAAGGACGGACGAACACTGAAGCTTTCTTT
NA,TRBV6-5,NA,TRBJ1-2,CASSYSSENYGYTF,TGTGCCAGCAGTTACTCGTCAGAGAACTATGGCTACACCTTC
NA,TRBV6-5,NA,TRBJ1-6,CASKEQGRSPLHF,TGTGCCAGCAAAGAGCAGGGGAGATCACCCCTCCACTTT
NA,TRBV5-6,once,TRBJ1-1,CASSRSVATEAFF,TGTGCCAGCAGCCGTTCGGTTGCCACTGAAGCTTTCTTT
TRBD2,TRBV7-8,NA,TRBJ2-5,CASSPREGAETQYF,TGTGCCAGCAGCCCAAGGGAGGGTGCGGAGACCCAGTACTTC
NA,TRBV6-5,once,TRBJ1-3,CASSFSGNTIYF,TGTGCCAGCAGTTTCTCTGGAAACACCATATATTTT
NA,TRBV10-3,NA,TRBJ1-4,CAISQVATNEKLFF,TGTGCCATCAGTCAAGTGGCAACTAATGAAAAACTGTTTTTT
NA,TRBV28,NA,TRBJ2-7,CAGGGPEDEQYF,TGTGCAGGAGGGGGACCGGAGGACGAGCAGTACTTC
NA,TRBV11-3,NA,TRBJ2-1,CASSHGRLLSFF,TGTGCCAGCAGCCACGGGCGGTTGTTGTCGTTCTTC
NA,TRBV11-2,NA,TRBJ1-5,CASSHGHNQPQHF,TGTGCCAGCAGCCACGGGCACAATCAGCCCCAGCATTTT
TRBD1,TRBV29-1,NA,TRBJ1-2,CSVEDRGRDGYTF,TGCAGCGTTGAAGACAGGGGGCGAGATGGCTACACCTTC
TRBD2,TRBV11-3,NA,TRBJ2-1,CASSLGTSGYNEQFF,TGTGCCAGCAGCCTCGGGACTAGCGGGTACAATGAGCAGTTCTTC
NA,TRBV30,NA,TRBJ1-3,CAWSGGTVTGNTIYF,TGTGCCTGGAGTGGCGGAACAGTAACTGGAAACACCATATATTTT
NA,TRBV7-2,NA,TRBJ2-7,CASSSNRLGVYEQYF,TGTGCCAGCAGCTCCAACCGTTTGGGGGTTTACGAGCAGTACTTC
TRBD2,TRBV15,NA,TRBJ2-7,CATSRAGTSGYEQYF,TGTGCCACCAGCAGGGCCGGGACTAGCGGATACGAGCAGTACTTC
TRBD1,TRBV7-9,NA,TRBJ2-2,CASGADRRHTGELFF,TGTGCCAGCGGGGCGGACAGGAGACACACCGGGGAGCTGTTTTTT
NA,TRBV3-1/TRBV3-2,NA,TRBJ2-1,CASSQEGGLREQFF,TGTGCCAGCAGCCAAGAGGGGGGGCTACGGGAGCAGTTCTTC
NA,TRBV11-3,NA,TRBJ2-1,CASSSGSGTNNEQFF,TGTGCCAGCAGCTCCGGTTCCGGGACAAACAATGAGCAGTTCTTC
TRBD2,TRBV11-2,NA,TRBJ2-7,CASSLGWTSGRINEQYF,TGTGCCAGCAGCTTAGGGTGGACTAGCGGGAGGATAAACGAGCAGTACTTC
NA,TRBV28,few,TRBJ1-2,CASSRYGYTF,TGTGCCAGCAGTCGGTATGGCTACACCTTC
NA,TRBV6-5,NA,TRBJ2-2,CASSFRAGGELFF,TGTGCCAGCAGTTTTCGGGCAGGCGGGGAGCTGTTTTTT
TRBD2,TRBV24-1,NA,TRBJ2-1,CATSKPGLAGNEQFF,TGTGCCACCAGCAAACCGGGACTAGCGGGCAATGAGCAGTTCTTC
TRBD1,TRBV2,NA,TRBJ1-1,CASSAQLQGAVTEAFF,TGTGCCAGCAGTGCGCAATTACAGGGGGCGGTCACTGAAGCTTTCTTT
NA,TRBV19,NA,TRBJ1-5,CASSISRQVNNQPQHF,TGTGCCAGTAGTATATCCCGACAGGTCAATAATCAGCCCCAGCATTTT
NA,TRBV2,NA,TRBJ2-3,CARGHPLMNSDTQYF,TGTGCCAGGGGGCACCCCCTTATGAACAGCGATACGCAGTATTTT
NA,TRBV24-1,NA,TRBJ2-3,CATSGLRATDTQYF,TGTGCCACCAGTGGGCTCCGGGCGACAGATACGCAGTATTTT
TRBD1,TRBV5-1,once,TRBJ1-1,CASSGGTADTEAFF,TGCGCCAGCAGCGGGGGGACAGCCGACACTGAAGCTTTCTTT
NA,TRBV19,NA,TRBJ2-1,CASSIMGHRSYNEQFF,TGTGCCAGTAGTATTATGGGGCACCGCTCCTACAATGAGCAGTTCTTC
NA,TRBV5-8,NA,TRBJ2-5,CASSFGRGRETQYF,TGTGCCAGCAGCTTTGGCAGGGGACGAGAGACCCAGTACTTC
NA,TRBV27,NA,TRBJ2-1,CASRRAFSGEQFF,TGTGCCAGCCGCAGGGCTTTTAGCGGTGAGCAGTTCTTC
NA,TRBV6-5,NA,TRBJ1-2,CASSYQQNYGYTF,TGTGCCAGCAGTTACCAGCAGAACTATGGCTACACCTTC
TRBD1,TRBV28,NA,TRBJ1-6,CASRSGTGNSPLHF,TGTGCCAGCAGGTCCGGGACAGGGAATTCACCCCTCCACTTT
NA,TRBV5-8,few,TRBJ2-7,CASSFGPFFYEQYF,TGTGCCAGCAGCTTCGGACCATTCTTCTACGAGCAGTACTTC
NA,TRBV12-3/TRBV12-4,NA,TRBJ1-2,CASSGTNYGYTF,TGTGCCAGCTCCGGGACAAATTATGGCTACACCTTC
NA,TRBV30,NA,TRBJ1-5,CACARQGNQPQHF,TGTGCCTGTGCAAGACAAGGCAATCAGCCCCAGCATTTT
TRBD2,TRBV5-1,NA,TRBJ2-3,CASSRDAGVSTDTQYF,TGCGCCAGCAGCCGTGATGCGGGGGTTAGCACAGATACGCAGTATTTT
NA,TRBV21-1,NA,TRBJ2-5,CASSKGSTRAQETQYF,TGTGCCAGCAGCAAAGGGAGCACCAGGGCTCAAGAGACCCAGTACTTC
TRBD1,TRBV4-1,NA,TRBJ2-3,CASSHREPGQGPFISGADTQYF,TGCGCCAGCAGCCATCGAGAACCCGGACAGGGGCCCTTTATTTCGGGTGCAGATACGCAGTATTTT
NA,TRBV6-5,NA,TRBJ1-5,CASSYSRTGQGPQHF,TGTGCCAGCAGTTACTCTCGGACGGGTCAGGGGCCCCAGCATTTT
NA,TRBV30,NA,TRBJ1-6,CAWSVGTYNSPLHF,TGTGCCTGGAGTGTAGGAACTTATAATTCACCCCTCCACTTT
TRBD2,TRBV10-3,NA,TRBJ2-2,CAISESLAGGNTGELFF,TGTGCCATCAGTGAGTCGCTAGCGGGAGGGAACACCGGGGAGCTGTTTTTT
NA,TRBV15,NA,TRBJ1-4,CATRRQGYTEKLFF,TGTGCCACCAGACGTCAGGGATACACGGAAAAACTGTTTTTT
NA,TRBV6-5,NA,TRBJ2-6,CASSYSVSGANVLTF,TGTGCCAGCAGTTACAGTGTATCTGGGGCCAACGTCCTGACTTTC
NA,TRBV19,NA,TRBJ2-5,CASTFLYRETQYF,TGTGCCAGTACCTTCTTGTACCGAGAGACCCAGTACTTC
NA,TRBV11-3,NA,TRBJ1-3,CASSFSQGSNTIYF,TGTGCCAGCAGCTTCTCACAGGGAAGTAACACCATATATTTT
TRBD1,TRBV25-1,medium-sized,TRBJ1-1,CASSGGTDEAFF,TGTGCCAGCAGTGGGGGGACAGATGAAGCTTTCTTT
TRBD1,TRBV7-9,NA,TRBJ1-1,CASSLTGRLTEAFF,TGTGCCAGCAGTTTGACAGGGAGATTGACTGAAGCTTTCTTT